This T cell receptor (beta chain) stems from a study of T-cell reconstitution after alpha-beta-depleted transplantation in children. This clonotype was seen more than once but under ten times. CDR3 length equals 15 residues. CDR1 and CDR2 (germline): DFQATT, SNEGSKA (reference sequence). The ends were cut back, 5 bases at V and 8 bases at J, with 22 bases in the middle. Molecular barcoding with unique molecular identifiers was used for the TCRbeta library. TCRdb used MiXCR to reprocess the PCR reads, holding one entry per CDR3 protein. This sample yields around 370,000 distinct CDR3 sequences, of which 10% are seen a single time; 2% to 3% belongs to the top ten.

This receptor was identified in a human donor who donated a stem cell graft to a child with acute lymphoblastic leukemia. The J gene is TRBJ2-1, the V gene TRBV20-1; maybe TRBD2 (6 bases). The sequences come from PBMCs from the stem cell graft donor, collected from the stem cell graft. The CDR3 is CSALKLARKNDEQFF. The CDR3 bases are TGCAGTGCTCTCAAACTAGCTCGGAAGAACGATGAGCAGTTCTTC.